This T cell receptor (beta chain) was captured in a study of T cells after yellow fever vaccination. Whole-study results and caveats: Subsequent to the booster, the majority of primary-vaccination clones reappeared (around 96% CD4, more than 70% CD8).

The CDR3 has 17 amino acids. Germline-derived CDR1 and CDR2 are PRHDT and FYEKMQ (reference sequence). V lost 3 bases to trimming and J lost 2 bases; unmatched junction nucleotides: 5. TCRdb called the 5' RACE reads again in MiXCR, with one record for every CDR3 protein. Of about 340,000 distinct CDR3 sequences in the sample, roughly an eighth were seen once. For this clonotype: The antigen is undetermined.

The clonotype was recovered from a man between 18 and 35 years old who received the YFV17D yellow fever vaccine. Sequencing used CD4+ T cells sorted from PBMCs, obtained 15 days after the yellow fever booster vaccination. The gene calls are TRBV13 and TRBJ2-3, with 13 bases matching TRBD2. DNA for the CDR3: TGTGCCAGCAGCTTCCGACTAGCGGGGGGCCCCACAGATACGCAGTATTTT. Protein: CASSFRLAGGPTDTQYF.